The clone carrying this T cell receptor beta chain has just a few counts. With V trimmed by 5 bases and J by 7 bases, 9 bases remained unmatched. The CDR3 runs to 15 residues. This record belongs to a study of HIV-infected patients and healthy controls. TCRdb re-called the 5' RACE reads through MiXCR, storing one row per CDR3 protein. The sample includes tens of thousands of distinct CDR3 sequences, about 19% seen only once; the top ten take 1.1% to 1.5%. Sequenced sample: CD4+ T cells from blood. The clonotype originates from a human donor in good health. The chain couples TRBV12-3 or TRBV12-4 to TRBJ2-1; 9 bases match TRBD2. Here the CDR3 DNA reads TGTGCCAGCAGTCCACGGACTAGCGCTAGGAATGAGCAGTTCTTC. Protein sequence: CASSPRTSARNEQFF.